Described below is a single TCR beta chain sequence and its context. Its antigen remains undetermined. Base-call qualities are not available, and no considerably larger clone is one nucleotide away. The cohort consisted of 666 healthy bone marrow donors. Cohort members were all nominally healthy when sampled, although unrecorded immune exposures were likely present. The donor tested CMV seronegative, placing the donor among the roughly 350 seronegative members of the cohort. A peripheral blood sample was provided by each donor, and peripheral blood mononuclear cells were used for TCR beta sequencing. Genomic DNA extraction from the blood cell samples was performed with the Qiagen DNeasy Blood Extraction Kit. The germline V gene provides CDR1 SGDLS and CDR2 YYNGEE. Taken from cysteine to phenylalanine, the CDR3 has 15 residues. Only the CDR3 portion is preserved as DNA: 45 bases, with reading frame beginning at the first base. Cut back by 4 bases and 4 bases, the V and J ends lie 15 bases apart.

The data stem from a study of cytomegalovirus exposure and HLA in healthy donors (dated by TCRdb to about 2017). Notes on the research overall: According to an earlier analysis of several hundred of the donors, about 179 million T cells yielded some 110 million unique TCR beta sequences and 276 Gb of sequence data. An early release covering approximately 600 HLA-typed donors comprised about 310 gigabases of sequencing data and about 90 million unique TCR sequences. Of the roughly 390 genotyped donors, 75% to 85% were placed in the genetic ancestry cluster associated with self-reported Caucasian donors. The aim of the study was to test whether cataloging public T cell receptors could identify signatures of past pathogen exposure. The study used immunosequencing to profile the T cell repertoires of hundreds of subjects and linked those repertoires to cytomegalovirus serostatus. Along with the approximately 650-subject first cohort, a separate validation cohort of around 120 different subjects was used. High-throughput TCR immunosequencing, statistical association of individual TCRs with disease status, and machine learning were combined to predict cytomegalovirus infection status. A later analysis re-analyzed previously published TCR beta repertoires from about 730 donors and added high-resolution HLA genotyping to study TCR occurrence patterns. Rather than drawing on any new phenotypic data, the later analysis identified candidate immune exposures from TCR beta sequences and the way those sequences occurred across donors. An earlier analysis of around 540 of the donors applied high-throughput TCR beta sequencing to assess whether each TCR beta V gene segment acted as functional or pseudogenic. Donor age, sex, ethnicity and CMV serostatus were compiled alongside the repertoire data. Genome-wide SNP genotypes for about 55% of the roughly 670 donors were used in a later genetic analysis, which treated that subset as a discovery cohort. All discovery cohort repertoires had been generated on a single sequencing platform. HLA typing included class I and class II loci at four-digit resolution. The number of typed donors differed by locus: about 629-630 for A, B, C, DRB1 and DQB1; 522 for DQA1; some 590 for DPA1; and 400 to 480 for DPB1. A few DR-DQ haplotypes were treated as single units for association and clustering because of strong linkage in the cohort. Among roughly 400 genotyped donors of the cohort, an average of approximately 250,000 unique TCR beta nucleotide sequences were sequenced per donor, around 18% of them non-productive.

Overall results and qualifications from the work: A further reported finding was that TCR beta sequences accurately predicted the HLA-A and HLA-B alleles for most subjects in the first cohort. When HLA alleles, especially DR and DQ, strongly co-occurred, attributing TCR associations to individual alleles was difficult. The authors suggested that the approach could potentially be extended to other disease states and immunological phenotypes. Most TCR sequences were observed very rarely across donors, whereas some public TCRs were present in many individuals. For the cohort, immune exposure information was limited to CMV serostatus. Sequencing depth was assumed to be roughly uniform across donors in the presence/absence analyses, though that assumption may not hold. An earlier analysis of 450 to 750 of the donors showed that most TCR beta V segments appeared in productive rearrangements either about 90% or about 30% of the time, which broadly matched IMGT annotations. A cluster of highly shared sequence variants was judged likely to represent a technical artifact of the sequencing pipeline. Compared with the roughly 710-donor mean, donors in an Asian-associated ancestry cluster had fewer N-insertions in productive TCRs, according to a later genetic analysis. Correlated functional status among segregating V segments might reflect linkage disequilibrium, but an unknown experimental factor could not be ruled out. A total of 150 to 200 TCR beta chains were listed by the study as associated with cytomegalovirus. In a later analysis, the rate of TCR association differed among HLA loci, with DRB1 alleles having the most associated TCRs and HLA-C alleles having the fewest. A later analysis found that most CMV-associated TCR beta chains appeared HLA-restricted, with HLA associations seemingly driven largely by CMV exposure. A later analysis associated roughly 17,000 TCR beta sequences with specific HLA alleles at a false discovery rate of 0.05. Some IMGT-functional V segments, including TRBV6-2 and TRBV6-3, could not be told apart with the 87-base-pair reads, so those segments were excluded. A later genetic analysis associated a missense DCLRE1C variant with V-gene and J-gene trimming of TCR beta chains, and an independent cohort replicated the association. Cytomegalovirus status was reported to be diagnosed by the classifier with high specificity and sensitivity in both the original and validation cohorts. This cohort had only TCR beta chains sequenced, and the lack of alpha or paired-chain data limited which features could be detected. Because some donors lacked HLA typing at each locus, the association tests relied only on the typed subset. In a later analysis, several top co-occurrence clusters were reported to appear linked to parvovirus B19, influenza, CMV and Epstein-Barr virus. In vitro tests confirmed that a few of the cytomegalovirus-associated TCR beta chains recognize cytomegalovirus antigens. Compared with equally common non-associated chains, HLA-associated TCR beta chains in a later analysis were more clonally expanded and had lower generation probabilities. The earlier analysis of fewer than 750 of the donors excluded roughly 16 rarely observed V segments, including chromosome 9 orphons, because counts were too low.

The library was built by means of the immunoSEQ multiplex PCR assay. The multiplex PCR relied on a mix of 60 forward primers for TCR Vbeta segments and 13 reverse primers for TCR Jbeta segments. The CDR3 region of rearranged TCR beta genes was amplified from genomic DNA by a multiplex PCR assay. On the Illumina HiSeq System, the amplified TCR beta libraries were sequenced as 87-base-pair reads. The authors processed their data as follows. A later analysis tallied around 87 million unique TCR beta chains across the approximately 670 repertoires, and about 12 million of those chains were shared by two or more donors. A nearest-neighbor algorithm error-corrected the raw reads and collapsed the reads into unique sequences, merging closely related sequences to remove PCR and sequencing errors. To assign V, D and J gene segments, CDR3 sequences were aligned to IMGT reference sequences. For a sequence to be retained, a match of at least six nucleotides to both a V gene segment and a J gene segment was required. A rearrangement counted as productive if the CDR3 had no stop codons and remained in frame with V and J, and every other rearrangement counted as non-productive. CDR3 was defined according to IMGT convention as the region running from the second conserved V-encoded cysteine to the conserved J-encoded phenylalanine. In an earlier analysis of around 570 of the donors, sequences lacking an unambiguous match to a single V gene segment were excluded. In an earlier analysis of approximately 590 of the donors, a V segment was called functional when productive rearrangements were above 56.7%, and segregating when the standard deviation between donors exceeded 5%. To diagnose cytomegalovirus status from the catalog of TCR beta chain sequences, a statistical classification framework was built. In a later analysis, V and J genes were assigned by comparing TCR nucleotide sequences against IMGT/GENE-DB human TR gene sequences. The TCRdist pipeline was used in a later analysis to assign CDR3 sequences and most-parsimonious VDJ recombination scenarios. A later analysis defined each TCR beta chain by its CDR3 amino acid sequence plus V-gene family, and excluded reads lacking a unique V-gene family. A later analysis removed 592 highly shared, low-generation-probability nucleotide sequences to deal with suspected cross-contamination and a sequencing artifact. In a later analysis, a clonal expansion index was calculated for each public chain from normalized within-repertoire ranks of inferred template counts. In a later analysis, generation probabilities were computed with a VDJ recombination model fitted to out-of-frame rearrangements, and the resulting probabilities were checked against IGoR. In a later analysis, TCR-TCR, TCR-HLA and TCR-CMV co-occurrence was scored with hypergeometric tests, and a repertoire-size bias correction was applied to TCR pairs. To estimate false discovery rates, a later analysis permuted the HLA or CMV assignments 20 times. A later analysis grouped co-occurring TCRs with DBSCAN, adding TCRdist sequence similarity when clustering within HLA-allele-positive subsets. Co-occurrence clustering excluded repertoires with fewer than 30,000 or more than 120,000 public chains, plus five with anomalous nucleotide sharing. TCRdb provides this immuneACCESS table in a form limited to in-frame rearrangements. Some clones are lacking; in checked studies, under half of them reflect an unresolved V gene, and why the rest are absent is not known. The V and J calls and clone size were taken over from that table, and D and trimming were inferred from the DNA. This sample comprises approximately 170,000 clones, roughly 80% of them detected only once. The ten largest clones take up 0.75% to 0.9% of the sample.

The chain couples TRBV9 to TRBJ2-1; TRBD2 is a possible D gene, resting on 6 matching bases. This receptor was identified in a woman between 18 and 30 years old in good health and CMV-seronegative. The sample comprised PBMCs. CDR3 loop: CASSTLAARYNEQFF. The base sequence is TGTGCCAGCAGCACATTAGCGGCCCGTTACAATGAGCAGTTCTTC. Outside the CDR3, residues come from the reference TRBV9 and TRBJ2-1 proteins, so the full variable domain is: DSGVTQTPKHLITATGQRVTLRCSPRSGDLSVYWYQQSLDQGLQFLIQYYNGEERAKGNILERFSAQQFPDLHSELNLSSLELGDSALYFCASSTLAARYNEQFFGPGTRLTVL.